This TCR beta chain is drawn from a study of spatial heterogeneity in lung cancer. Study-wide results and limits: Ubiquitous expanded TCR counts tracked ubiquitous nonsynonymous mutations, and regional counts tracked regional ones. Within tumors, counts of expanded alpha and beta TCRs tracked tumor mutation counts.

This clonotype was recorded at least ten times. Its matching antigen is unknown. The size of this beta chain means little, since it is a stray read in a library made for alpha chains. TCRdb used MiXCR to reprocess the 5' RACE reads, holding one entry per CDR3 protein. Of more than 6,500 distinct CDR3 sequences listed, over 9.5% are singletons. Time point: sample taken at primary tumor resection. The CDR3 is 16 residues long. Germline assignment: CDR1 MNHEY and CDR2 SMNVEV (reference sequence). J gave up 2 bases and V 7 bases, and 7 bases lay outside the gene matches. The source is a male donor with early-stage non-small cell lung cancer. This chain links TRBV27 with TRBJ2-3, with 12 bases identical to TRBD2. The specimen was lung tumor tissue, collected at surgery. CDR3 bases: TGTGCCAGCACCGAAGGACTAGCGGGGCTCACAGATACGCAGTATTTT. Protein product: CASTEGLAGLTDTQYF.